One and the same sample provided the 11 T cell receptor beta chains below, sequenced in a study of cytomegalovirus exposure and HLA in healthy donors. The PCR ran on 60 Vbeta and 13 Jbeta primers. The data were produced by immunoSEQ multiplex PCR, yet TCRdb's version contains in-frame clones alone and is incomplete. Here the sample table reports about 77,000 clones. Sample: PBMCs. The receptors were sampled from a man aged 45-65 years in good health and CMV-seropositive.

The chain is built from TRBV9 and TRBJ2-3, with TRBD2 matching over 7 bases. Per the germline V gene, CDR1 is SGDLS and CDR2 is YYNGEE. Trimming at V came to 4 bases and at J to 6 bases, leaving 14 bases not matched to a gene. CDR3 length equals 16 residues. CDR3 coding DNA: TGTGCCAGCAGCCCTCGAAACAGCGGGGTGGGGGATACGCAGTATTTT. This gives the protein CASSPRNSGVGDTQYF. The variable domain in full, completed from reference TRBV9 and TRBJ2-3, reads DSGVTQTPKHLITATGQRVTLRCSPRSGDLSVYWYQQSLDQGLQFLIQYYNGEERAKGNILERFSAQQFPDLHSELNLSSLELGDSALYFCASSPRNSGVGDTQYFGPGTRLTVL.

The chain has TRBV5-1 and TRBJ1-1, with D possibly being TRBD1 (6 bases). This CDR3 is built from 15 residues. Trimming took off 2 bases at V and 1 base at J, with 12 bases between the two ends. CDR1 is SGHRS and CDR2 is YFSETQ in the germline V gene. Here the CDR3 reads CASSLQQGPNTEAFF. DNA for the CDR3: TGCGCCAGCAGCTTACAACAGGGCCCGAACACTGAAGCTTTCTTT. The full variable domain, rest sourced from reference TRBV5-1 and TRBJ1-1, is KAGVTQTPRYLIKTRGQQVTLSCSPISGHRSVSWYQQTPGQGLQFLFEYFSETQRNKGNFPGRFSGRQFSNSRSEMNVSTLELGDSALYLCASSLQQGPNTEAFFGQGTRLTVV.

The rearrangement joins TRBV7-6 to TRBJ1-2, with 9 bases that match TRBD1. The V and J ends lost 5 bases and 4 bases, in that order; junction bases with no gene match: 5. The CDR3 contains 14 residues. CDR1 is SGHVS, CDR2 FNYEAQ, per germline. The CDR3 spells CASSARDRVYGYTF. CDR3 coding DNA: TGTGCCAGCAGCGCCCGGGACAGGGTCTATGGCTACACCTTC.

Concerning this clone itself: This same CDR3 is encoded by further DNA sequences in the sample. The chain recombines TRBV30 with TRBJ1-6; 8 bases line up with TRBD1. There are 13 residues in the CDR3. The germline CDR1 and CDR2 sequences are GTSNPN and SVGIG (reference sequence). V lost 3 bases, J lost 8 bases, and 3 bases stayed unmatched. CDR3 coding DNA: TGTGCCTGGAGCGGACAGGGAGATTCACCCCTCCACTTT. This sequence encodes CAWSGQGDSPLHF.

J is TRBJ2-1 and V is TRBV5-6; TRBD1 agrees at 8 bases. V was clipped by 2 bases and J by 8 bases; unmatched bases: 6. The V gene's germline CDR1 is SGHDT and CDR2 YYEEEE. CDR3 length: 14 amino acids. CDR3 amino acids: CASSFTGGTYEQFF. The CDR3 DNA is TGTGCCAGCAGCTTCACAGGGGGGACTTATGAGCAGTTCTTC.

The rearrangement uses TRBV18 and TRBJ1-1; TRBD1 might be the D (6 bases). Germline CDR1 and CDR2: KGHSH and LQKENI. With 6 bases removed from V and 3 bases from J, the gap between germline ends came to 14 bases. CDR3 length: 14 amino acids. The CDR3: CASSFTGMDTEAFF. The CDR3 DNA reads TGTGCCAGCTCGTTCACAGGGATGGACACTGAAGCTTTCTTT.

V is TRBV5-1 and J is TRBJ1-4; D gene ambiguous. V was pared by 1 base and J by 4 bases, with 8 bases between. Per the germline V gene, CDR1 is SGHRS and CDR2 is YFSETQ. The CDR3 consists of 14 residues. The CDR3 DNA sequence: TGCGCCAGCAGCTTGAGAGGACTTAATGAAAAACTGTTTTTT. It translates to CASSLRGLNEKLFF. Filled out from reference TRBV5-1 and TRBJ1-4, the complete variable domain reads KAGVTQTPRYLIKTRGQQVTLSCSPISGHRSVSWYQQTPGQGLQFLFEYFSETQRNKGNFPGRFSGRQFSNSRSEMNVSTLELGDSALYLCASSLRGLNEKLFFGSGTQLSVL.

The gene calls are TRBV7-9 and TRBJ1-2, with TRBD1 as a possible D gene (5 bases). This CDR3 has 15 residues. Germline assignment: CDR1 SEHNR and CDR2 FQNEAQ (reference sequence). Deletions cut 4 bases from V and 6 bases from J, with 18 bases between. The CDR3 DNA sequence: TGTGCCAGCAGCTCCCTCGGAGGGACGGAGGATGGCTACACCTTC. Amino acids: CASSSLGGTEDGYTF.

The rearrangement joins TRBV5-1 to TRBJ2-7; 7 positions agree with TRBD1. Germline CDR1 is SGHRS and CDR2 is YFSETQ. The V gene end was trimmed by 5 bases and the J gene end by 2 bases; junction bases not matched to a gene: 10. The CDR3 runs to 15 residues. The CDR3 region has the DNA TGCGCCAGCAGAAACCGGGACAGTCTTACCTACGAGCAGTACGTC. It encodes CASRNRDSLTYEQYV.

The chain carries TRBV9 and TRBJ2-7; a possible D gene is TRBD2 (7 bases). Germline assignment: CDR1 SGDLS and CDR2 YYNGEE. V was cut by 7 bases and J by 7 bases, with 21 bases left in between. The CDR3 length is 14 residues. Here the CDR3 DNA reads TGTGCCAGCCGGGGGGCCTCAGGGCTACTGGAGCAGTACGTC. It is translated as CASRGASGLLEQYV.

The rearrangement joins TRBV18 to TRBJ2-1, with 8 bases lining up with TRBD1. The V gene's germline CDR1 is KGHSH and CDR2 LQKENI. Trimming took 3 bases from V and 7 from J; bases not matched to a gene: 8. The CDR3 is 15 amino acids. In nucleotides, the CDR3 is TGTGCCAGCTCACCCCCCGGACAGGGCAGGAATGAGCAGTTCTTC. Translating it yields CASSPPGQGRNEQFF.